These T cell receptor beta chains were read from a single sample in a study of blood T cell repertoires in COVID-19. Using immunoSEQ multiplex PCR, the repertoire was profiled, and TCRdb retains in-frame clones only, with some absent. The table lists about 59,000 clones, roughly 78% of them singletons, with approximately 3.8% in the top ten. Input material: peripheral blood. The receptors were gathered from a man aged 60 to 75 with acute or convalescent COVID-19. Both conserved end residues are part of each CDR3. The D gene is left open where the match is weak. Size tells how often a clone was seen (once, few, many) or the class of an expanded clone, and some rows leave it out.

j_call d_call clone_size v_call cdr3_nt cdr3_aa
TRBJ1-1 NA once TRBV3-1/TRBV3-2 TGTGCCAGCAGCCAATTACAGGGCTACACTGAAGCTTTCTTT CASSQLQGYTEAFF
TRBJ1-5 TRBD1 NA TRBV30 TGTGCCTGGAGTGCACAGGGGAGAGGAGATCAGCCCCAGCATTTT CAWSAQGRGDQPQHF
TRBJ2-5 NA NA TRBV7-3 TGTGCCAGCAGCAGCACTCCTCAAGAGACCCAGTACTTC CASSSTPQETQYF
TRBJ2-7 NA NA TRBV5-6 TGTGCCAGCAGTTCCCGGACAGACTACGAGCAGTACTTC CASSSRTDYEQYF
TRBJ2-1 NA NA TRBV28 TGTGCCAGCAGCACTGGGGGGTATACCGCCCTCAATGAGCAGTTCTTC CASSTGGYTALNEQFF
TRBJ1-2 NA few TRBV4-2 TGTGCCAGCAGCCAAGATGGCGCAGGAGGATATGGCTACACCTTC CASSQDGAGGYGYTF
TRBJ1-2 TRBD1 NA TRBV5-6 TGTGCCAGCAGCCGTCCGGACAGGGCTGGCTACACCTTC CASSRPDRAGYTF
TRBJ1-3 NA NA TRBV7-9 TGTGCCAGCAGCCAGGTCGGCACCATATATTTT CASSQVGTIYF
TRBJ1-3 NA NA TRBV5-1 TGCGCCAGCAGCTTGGGAGGGTCGGCATCGGGAAACACCATATATTTT CASSLGGSASGNTIYF
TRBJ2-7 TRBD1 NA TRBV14 TGTGCCAGCAGCCAAGTAAGGGGGGACAGGGGCTATTCGGGTTGGTACTTC CASSQVRGDRGYSGWYF
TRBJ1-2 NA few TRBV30 TGTGCCTGGAGTCTTAAGGCGGGGGCCGGCTATGGCTACACCTTC CAWSLKAGAGYGYTF
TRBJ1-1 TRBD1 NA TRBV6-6 TGTGCCAGCAGCCTTAAACCAGACAGGGAGAGTGGAGAAGCTTTCTTT CASSLKPDRESGEAFF
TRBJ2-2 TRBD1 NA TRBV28 TGTGCCAGTTTGAGGGACAGTAATCCCGGGGAGCTGTTTTTT CASLRDSNPGELFF
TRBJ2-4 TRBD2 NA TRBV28 TGTGCCAGCAGTTTTACGTTTGGGGGAGTGCTAGCGGGAGCTTTGCTAGCCAAAAACATTCAGTACTTC CASSFTFGGVLAGALLAKNIQYF
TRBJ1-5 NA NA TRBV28 TGTGCCAGCAGTCCTCGCGTATTTGGCAATCAGCCCCAGCATTTT CASSPRVFGNQPQHF
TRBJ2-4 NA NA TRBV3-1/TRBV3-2 TGTGCCAGCAGCCCCCGGGTACTTATAGCCAAAAACATTCAGTACTTC CASSPRVLIAKNIQYF
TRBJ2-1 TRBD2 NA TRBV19 TGTGCCAGTAGACCCCGGGAGGGAACCTACAATGAGCAGTTCTTC CASRPREGTYNEQFF
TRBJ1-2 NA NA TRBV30 TGTGCCTGGAGTGTACGGGAAAATGGCTACACCTTC CAWSVRENGYTF
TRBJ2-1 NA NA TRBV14 TGTGCCAGCAGCCAAGGAGGCGGGGGCAAAGACAATGAGCAGTTCTTC CASSQGGGGKDNEQFF
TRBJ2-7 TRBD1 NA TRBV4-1 TGCGCCAGCAGCCAGAGCGACTCCGGGACAGGGGGCGCGGGGCACGAGCAGTACTTC CASSQSDSGTGGAGHEQYF
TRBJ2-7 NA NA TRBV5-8 TGTGCCAGCAGCTCATGGGACTTCTCCGAGCAGTACTTC CASSSWDFSEQYF
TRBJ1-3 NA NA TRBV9 TGTGCCAGCAGCCCTTCCCCCTCTACTGGAAACACCATATATTTT CASSPSPSTGNTIYF
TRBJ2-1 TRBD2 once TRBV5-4 TGTGCCAGCACCTGGGGGACTAGCGGGGGCTCCTACAATGAGCAGTTCTTC CASTWGTSGGSYNEQFF
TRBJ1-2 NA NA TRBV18 TGTGCCAGCTCACCACCCGGCGAGAGGTTCTATGGCTACACCTTC CASSPPGERFYGYTF